This is a list of T cell receptor beta chains from one sample in a study of molecular identifiers for immune sequencing clone quantification. TCRdb independently ran MiXCR on the PCR reads; one entry per CDR3 protein. Among more than 450,000 distinct CDR3 sequences, about 25% were seen once, and the ten largest hold roughly 0.79%. Sequencing used naive CD8+ T cells from blood, with Jurkat cell RNA spiked in. The receptor set was obtained from a human donor in good health. Some libraries in this study had Jurkat cell RNA spiked in. The CDR3 runs from the conserved cysteine through the conserved F or W. Each record gives: clone size, D gene, J gene, V gene, CDR3 DNA, CDR3 protein. A D gene is named only where the DNA matches it firmly. Clone sizes are given selectively: once, few, many, or a class where the clone is expanded.

many,-,TRBJ2-2,TRBV4-1,TGCGCCAGCAGCCAAGTCGGCTTCACCGGGGAGCTGTTTTTT,CASSQVGFTGELFF
few,-,TRBJ2-7,TRBV28,TGTGCCAGCAGATTTTTGAGGGACGGTTACTACGAGCAGTACTTC,CASRFLRDGYYEQYF
few,TRBD1,TRBJ2-1,TRBV15,TGTGCCACCCTACCAACAGGGGGTATCTACAATGAGCAGTTCTTC,CATLPTGGIYNEQFF
-,-,TRBJ1-1,TRBV25-1,TGTGCCAGCAGCCCACGGACAGATTTTGGGGACACTGAAGCTTTCTTT,CASSPRTDFGDTEAFF
few,TRBD2,TRBJ2-3,TRBV6-5,TGTGCCAGCAGCCCCTCGCCTAGCGGGAGGTGGACAGATACGCAGTATTTT,CASSPSPSGRWTDTQYF
-,TRBD1,TRBJ2-5,TRBV5-1,TGCGCCAGCAGCCCAGACAGGGGGCATGAGTCCCAGTACTTC,CASSPDRGHESQYF
many,-,TRBJ2-3,TRBV13,TGTGCCAGCAGCTTCGGGAGTCTCCCAGATACGCAGTATTTT,CASSFGSLPDTQYF
-,-,TRBJ2-7,TRBV7-9,TGTGCCAGCAGCTCGAGGGGCAGTACTCTGGACGAGCAGTACTTC,CASSSRGSTLDEQYF
many,-,TRBJ2-3,TRBV6-6,TGTGCCAGCAGTTACTATCACCAGAACGAGGGCCAAAGCACAGATACGCAGTATTTT,CASSYYHQNEGQSTDTQYF
many,-,TRBJ1-1,TRBV7-9,TGTGCCACCACCCCGCGGGCGACTGAAGCTTTCTTT,CATTPRATEAFF
-,-,TRBJ2-3,TRBV7-2,TGTGCCAGCAGCCATTACGGACATCTATCTAGCACAGATACGCAGTATTTT,CASSHYGHLSSTDTQYF
few,-,TRBJ1-2,TRBV19,TGTGCCACCTATTACCCAGAGAGTGACTATGGCTACACCTTC,CATYYPESDYGYTF
few,TRBD2,TRBJ2-1,TRBV4-3,TGCGCCAGCAGCCAATCGACTAGCGGGGGCAATGAGCAGTTCTTC,CASSQSTSGGNEQFF
-,-,TRBJ2-7,TRBV19,TGTGCCAGTAGCCCCGGACACACTACCTACGAGCAGTACTTC,CASSPGHTTYEQYF
few,-,TRBJ1-6,TRBV9,TGTGCCAGCAGCCCGGGGGGTGGAAATTCACCCCTCCACTTT,CASSPGGGNSPLHF
few,-,TRBJ2-7,TRBV20-1,TGCAGTGCCGTATTCCCGGGAAAGGGGTACGAGCAGTACTTC,CSAVFPGKGYEQYF
few,-,TRBJ1-4,TRBV20-1,TGCAGTGCTAGAGATGTTTACAGGGAAAATGAAAAACTGTTTTTT,CSARDVYRENEKLFF